The T cell receptor (beta chain) under discussion was sequenced for a study of shared clonotypes between healthy human individuals. Clones were read by immunoSEQ multiplex PCR, and TCRdb kept only the in-frame ones, dropping some. Here the sample spans roughly 2.2 million clones, just over 90% being singletons. The investigators split CD4+ cells into a CD45RA+ naive subset and a CD45RA-negative memory subset. The specimen sequenced was naive CD4+ T cells from PBMCs. Sample subset: CD45RA+ positively selected. This sequence was found in a man younger than 35 in good health. Some clones in this sample may be carry-over from other donors' samples.

The CDR3 sequence: CASSFASRVQYF. The CDR3 DNA reads TGTGCCAGCAGTTTTGCTAGCCGGGTGCAGTACTTC. This chain uses TRBV28 with TRBJ2-7; D is perhaps TRBD2 (5 bases). V dropped 3 bases and J dropped 9 bases, with 12 bases sitting between them. CDR1 is MDHEN, CDR2 SYDVKM, per germline. The CDR3 consists of 12 residues.